The 16 T cell receptor beta chains below were found in one sample sequenced in a study of blood T cell repertoires in COVID-19. TCRdb's copy holds only in-frame clones and misses some; the assay was immunoSEQ multiplex PCR. The sample includes around 250,000 clones, approximately 91% of them seen just once. The sample was peripheral blood. The receptors originated from a human donor in a cohort sampled during active COVID-19.

The rearrangement joins TRBV6-6 to TRBJ2-7, with a weak D call TRBD1 (6 bases). Germline lookup yields CDR1 MNHNY and CDR2 SVGAGI (reference sequence). CDR3 length: 12 residues. V was shortened by 6 bases and J by 6 bases, with 12 bases between the two germline ends. The CDR3 is CASSLGQFEQYF. CDR3 DNA: TGTGCCAGCAGCCTAGGACAGTTCGAGCAGTACTTC.

The chain is built from TRBV19 and TRBJ2-7; TRBD2 might be the D (6 bases). V was shortened by 5 bases and J by 0 bases, with 14 bases between the two germline ends. CDR1 LNHDA and CDR2 SQIVND come from the germline V gene (reference sequence). The CDR3 spans 15 residues. The CDR3, as DNA: TGTGCCAGTAGTGAGGAGGGGCCAAACTCCTACGAGCAGTACTTC. Protein: CASSEEGPNSYEQYF.

This chain connects TRBV5-1 to TRBJ2-5, with TRBD2 matching 8 bases. Germline V gene sequence: CDR1 SGHRS, CDR2 YFSETQ. The CDR3 is 15 amino acids. V lost 4 bases and J lost 1; bases outside the gene matches: 6. The CDR3 region is CASSPRGTSQETQYF. CDR3 in DNA: TGCGCCAGCAGCCCCCGAGGGACTAGCCAAGAGACCCAGTACTTC.

This chain links TRBV7-9 with TRBJ2-5; D is possibly TRBD1 (6 bases). Trimming stripped 5 bases from V and 5 bases from J, with 6 bases between. The CDR3 runs to 11 residues. Looked up from germline, CDR1 is SEHNR and CDR2 is FQNEAQ (reference sequence). The DNA for the CDR3 is TGTGCCAGCAGCCAGGGGGAGACCCAGTACTTC. Its protein is CASSQGETQYF. The whole variable domain, filled in from reference TRBV7-9 and TRBJ2-5, reads DTGVSQNPRHKITKRGQNVTFRCDPISEHNRLYWYRQTLGQGPEFLTYFQNEAQLEKSRLLSDRFSAERPKGSFSTLEIQRTEQGDSAMYLCASSQGETQYFGPGTRLLVL.

The J gene is TRBJ1-1, the V gene TRBV14, with D perhaps matching TRBD1 (5 bases). Germline V gene sequence: CDR1 SGHDN, CDR2 FVKESK. The CDR3 is made up of 14 amino acids. The V gene lost 4 bases and the J gene lost 1 base, with 10 bases spanning the gap. The CDR3 is CASSLPGGNTEAFF. DNA of the CDR3: TGTGCCAGCAGCCTTCCCGGGGGGAACACTGAAGCTTTCTTT.

V gene TRBV14 combines with J gene TRBJ1-3; D is unclear. Trimming stripped 4 bases from V and 2 bases from J, with 3 bases between. The CDR3 has 12 amino acids. Germline CDR1 is SGHDN and CDR2 is FVKESK. The CDR3 DNA follows: TGTGCCAGCAGCCTTACTGGAAACACCATATATTTT. Translation: CASSLTGNTIYF.

The genes are TRBV6-2 or TRBV6-3 and TRBJ1-1; maybe TRBD1 (6 bases). V was trimmed by 6 bases and J by 4 bases, leaving 18 bases between them. CDR1 and CDR2 from the germline V gene are MNHEY and SVGEGT. The CDR3 runs 15 residues. CDR3 sequence (DNA): TGTGCCAGCAGCGCCCCGGGAAGGGGGACCACTGAAGCTTTCTTT. Translated, it gives CASSAPGRGTTEAFF.

V usage is TRBV6-2 or TRBV6-3 and J usage is TRBJ2-7, with 8 bases lining up with TRBD1. Unmatched junction bases numbered 6, after V lost 3 bases and J lost 5 bases. CDR3 length: 14 amino acids. Germline CDR1 is MNHEY and CDR2 is SVGEGT. The CDR3 coding sequence is TGTGCCAGCAGTTATCGTCAGGGGGCGGACGAGCAGTACTTC. It is translated as CASSYRQGADEQYF.

This chain links TRBV19 with TRBJ1-6; TRBD1 matches at 7 bases. CDR1 and CDR2 (germline): LNHDA, SQIVND (reference sequence). The CDR3 spans 15 residues. J gave up 6 bases and V 2 bases, and 4 bases lay outside the gene matches. CDR3: CASSISGQRNSPLHF. In nucleotides, the CDR3 is TGTGCCAGTAGTATATCGGGACAGCGTAATTCACCCCTCCACTTT.

This clone was seen only once. V gene TRBV5-6 combines with J gene TRBJ2-1; weak D call: TRBD2 (5 bases). CDR1 is SGHDT, CDR2 YYEEEE, per germline. The CDR3 runs 16 residues. V was cut by 3 bases and J by 1 base, with 14 bases left in between. The CDR3 protein is CASSSFSGHSYNEQFF. The CDR3, as DNA: TGTGCCAGCAGCTCATTCAGCGGCCATTCCTACAATGAGCAGTTCTTC. The full variable domain, rest sourced from reference TRBV5-6 and TRBJ2-1, is DAGVTQSPTHLIKTRGQQVTLRCSPKSGHDTVSWYQQALGQGPQFIFQYYEEEERQRGNFPDRFSGHQFPNYSSELNVNALLLGDSALYLCASSSFSGHSYNEQFFGPGTRLTVL.

This clone was seen a handful of times. CDR3 sequence reads: CASSLDSVSGANVLTF. The DNA for the CDR3 is TGTGCCAGTAGTCTTGATTCGGTCTCTGGGGCCAACGTCCTGACTTTC. This sequence joins TRBV19 and TRBJ2-6, with D unclear. Trimming stripped 5 bases from V and 0 bases from J, with 11 bases between. This CDR3 has 16 residues. Looked up from germline, CDR1 is LNHDA and CDR2 is SQIVND (reference sequence).

The rearrangement uses TRBV10-3 and TRBJ2-5, with TRBD2 matching 7 bases. The germline V gene has CDR1 ENHRY and CDR2 SYGVKD. The CDR3 has 15 amino acids. V gave up 10 bases and J gave up 3 bases; unmatched junction bases: 14. The CDR3 DNA follows: TGTGCCACCGCCCATCGGCGGGGGTTTGAAGAGACCCAGTACTTC. This codes for CATAHRRGFEETQYF.

The chain carries TRBV6-5 and TRBJ1-6, with D maybe TRBD1 (5 bases). CDR1 MNHEY and CDR2 SVGAGI come from the germline V gene. The CDR3 sequence is 15 residues long. Trimming took off 6 bases at V and 5 bases at J, with 14 bases between the two ends. CDR3 in amino acids: CASRGWTPDNSPLHF. CDR3 coding DNA: TGTGCCAGCAGGGGGTGGACACCTGATAATTCACCCCTCCACTTT.

This clone is a singleton in its sample. The gene calls are TRBV18 and TRBJ2-7; the match to TRBD1 covers 9 bases. Germline lookup yields CDR1 KGHSH and CDR2 LQKENI. The CDR3 totals 15 residues. V lost 6 bases, J lost 4 bases, and 10 bases stayed unmatched. The CDR3 sequence: CASSFGQGPSYEQYF. For the CDR3, the DNA is TGTGCCAGCTCTTTCGGACAGGGGCCTAGTTACGAGCAGTACTTC.

The chain links TRBV27 to TRBJ2-3; TRBD2 aligns across 7 bases. The V gene's germline CDR1 is MNHEY and CDR2 SMNVEV (reference sequence). The CDR3 length is 13 residues. Germline trimming cut 3 bases from V and 5 bases from J; bases unmatched to any gene: 2. The CDR3 sequence is CASSFERGDTQYF. The CDR3 DNA sequence: TGTGCCAGCAGTTTCGAGCGGGGAGATACGCAGTATTTT.

The chain joins TRBV28 to TRBJ1-1, with TRBD1 as a possible D gene (6 bases). The CDR3 consists of 15 residues. V lost 3 bases to trimming and J lost 0 bases, with 11 bases between them. Germline loops: CDR1 MDHEN, CDR2 SYDVKM. The CDR3 reads CASSLPGGLNTEAFF. The CDR3 nucleotides are TGTGCCAGCAGTTTGCCGGGGGGCTTGAACACTGAAGCTTTCTTT.